This TCR beta chain was captured by sequencing in a study of shared clonotypes between healthy human individuals. Findings of the study overall: Naive CD4 clonotypes overlapped across a handful of donors at roughly 5.1%. Only a few donors were included, so the genetic and exposure-history diversity represented was limited. How much donors shared clonotypes was expected to be affected by sequencing depth.

This clone was observed a handful of times. Its matching antigen is unknown. The repertoire was sequenced with immunoSEQ multiplex PCR; TCRdb's copy has only in-frame clones and lacks some. The sample consists of roughly 1,000,000 clones, about four fifths of them appearing once. Per the germline V gene, CDR1 is SGHTA and CDR2 is FQGNSA. Germline trimming cut 5 bases from V and 3 bases from J; bases unmatched to any gene: 3. This CDR3 region has 13 residues. Every one of the donors was a Caucasian adult that lived in Nashville, Tennessee. This receptor was identified in a man between 18 and 29 years old in good health. Some clones in this sample may be carry-over from other donors' samples. The specimen sequenced was memory CD4+ T cells from PBMCs. The sample's subset: CD45RA-negative fraction. This chain joins TRBV7-2 and TRBJ1-1, with 7 bases that match TRBD1. This chain's CDR3 is CASSIRGDTEAFF. As DNA, the CDR3 is TGTGCCAGCAGCATCAGGGGGGACACTGAAGCTTTCTTT. The complete variable domain, with remaining parts taken from reference TRBV7-2 and TRBJ1-1, reads GAGVSQSPSNKVTEKGKDVELRCDPISGHTALYWYRQSLGQGLEFLIYFQGNSAPDKSGLPSDRFSAERTGGSVSTLTIQRTQQEDSAVYLCASSIRGDTEAFFGQGTRLTVV.